Below, one T cell receptor beta chain is given with its context. Antigen: not known. From germline, CDR1 is LNHDA and CDR2 SQIVND (reference sequence). This CDR3 region has 15 residues. J gave up 1 base and V 5 bases, and 7 bases lay outside the gene matches. The data derive from a study of CD8 T cells in ankylosing spondylitis. Regarding the study as a whole: Some of these motif variants have turned up before, in reports on reactive arthritis synovial fluid and blood. Significant enrichment of disease-linked clones was reportedly seen in matched ankylosing spondylitis synovial fluid. Among TCR beta sequences, a motif of roughly 8 highly homologous variants appeared characteristic of ankylosing spondylitis blood.

TCRdb itself ran the 5' RACE reads through MiXCR, one entry per CDR3 protein. Of some 250,000 distinct CDR3 sequences in the sample, roughly 8.6% are singletons; the top ten hold approximately 7%. The chain couples TRBV19 to TRBJ2-7; 8 bases are a match to TRBD2. The sequence was obtained from a male donor with ankylosing spondylitis or in good health (not recorded which). The sequenced sample consisted of blood, either unsorted or a sorted T cell fraction (not recorded which). The CDR3 protein is CASSLAAGASYEQYF. CDR3 DNA: TGTGCCAGTAGTCTAGCAGCGGGAGCTTCCTACGAGCAGTACTTC.